The present TCR beta chain was sequenced within a study of blood T cell repertoires in COVID-19. In the study overall: Some COVID-19 samples were acute and others convalescent; all came from the United States, Italy and Spain. The cDNA or gDNA used as material had been derived from T cells, B-cell-depleted T cells, or PBMCs.

The V gene's germline CDR1 is SGHDT and CDR2 YYEEEE. The CDR3 has 14 amino acids. The ends lost 2 bases at V and 4 bases at J; junction bases unmatched: 5. In the authors' methods: Quantification of nucleated cells was approximated via reference gene primer amplification. Generated by immunoSEQ multiplex PCR, the TCRdb table keeps only in-frame clones and is missing some. The DNA gave D and trimming, while V, J and clone size come from that table. The table records 53,000 or so clones, roughly 79% of them present only once. Sequenced sample: peripheral blood. V gene TRBV5-6 combines with J gene TRBJ2-5, with TRBD1 matching 7 bases. This clonotype was obtained from a human donor with active or convalescent COVID-19. The donor label of this sample is uncertain. This CDR3 reads CASSFGTAIETQYF. In nucleotides, the CDR3 is TGTGCCAGCAGCTTCGGGACAGCGATAGAGACCCAGTACTTC.